This T cell receptor (beta chain) was obtained from a study of cytomegalovirus exposure and HLA in healthy donors. General study findings and limits: Researchers reported in a later analysis that a missense DCLRE1C variant was tied to TCR beta V- and J-gene trimming. When the data were analyzed later, several of the most significant clusters appeared to be linked to common viral pathogens.

PCR primers comprised 60 Vbeta and 13 Jbeta primers. Some clones are missing from TCRdb's copy, which holds only in-frame ones; the method was immunoSEQ multiplex PCR. This repertoire includes over 100,000 clones. To note about this clone: Its antigen is unidentified.

The origin of this receptor is a man aged 40-55 years in good health and CMV-seropositive. The sequenced sample consisted of PBMCs.

CDR3 sequence reads: CASSSGGLAGQFYDEQFF. The CDR3, as DNA: TGTGCCAGCAGTTCGGGGGGACTAGCGGGTCAATTTTACGATGAGCAGTTCTTC. The V call is TRBV2, the J call TRBJ2-1, with TRBD2 matching over 12 bases. The CDR3 is made up of 18 amino acids. CDR1 and CDR2 from the germline V gene are SNHLY and FYNNEI. Unmatched junction bases numbered 16, after V lost 5 bases and J lost 8 bases.